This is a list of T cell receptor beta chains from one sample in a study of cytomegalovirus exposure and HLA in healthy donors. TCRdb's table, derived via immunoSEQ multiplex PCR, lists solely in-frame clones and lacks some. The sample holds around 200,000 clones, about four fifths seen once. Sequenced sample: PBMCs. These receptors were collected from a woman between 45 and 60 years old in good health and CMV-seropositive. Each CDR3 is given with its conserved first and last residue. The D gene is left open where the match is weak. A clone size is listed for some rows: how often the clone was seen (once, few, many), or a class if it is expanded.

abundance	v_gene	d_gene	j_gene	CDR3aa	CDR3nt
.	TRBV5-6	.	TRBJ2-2	CASRRGGANTGELFF	TGTGCCAGCAGAAGGGGGGGGGCGAACACCGGGGAGCTGTTTTTT
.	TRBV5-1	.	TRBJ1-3	CASSLDGGSSGNTIYF	TGCGCCAGCAGCTTGGATGGCGGGAGCTCTGGAAACACCATATATTTT
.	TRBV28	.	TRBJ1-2	CASSFGVGGRAYGYTF	TGTGCCAGCAGTTTCGGTGTGGGGGGGCGGGCCTATGGCTACACCTTC
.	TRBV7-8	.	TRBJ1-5	CASSRFPRGGAISNQPQHF	TGTGCCAGCAGCCGATTCCCTCGGGGAGGAGCTATTAGCAATCAGCCCCAGCATTTT
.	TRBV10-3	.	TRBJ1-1	CAISEATTQAFF	TGTGCCATCAGTGAGGCAACTACCCAAGCTTTCTTT
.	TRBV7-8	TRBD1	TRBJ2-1	CASSYDRDSLLFF	TGTGCCAGCAGCTACGACCGGGACAGCCTTCTGTTCTTC
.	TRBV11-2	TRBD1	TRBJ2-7	CASSLRTGHSYEQYF	TGTGCCAGCAGCTTACGGACAGGGCACTCCTACGAGCAGTACTTC
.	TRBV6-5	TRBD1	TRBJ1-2	CASRTTGNYGYTF	TGTGCCAGCAGAACGACAGGGAACTATGGCTACACCTTC
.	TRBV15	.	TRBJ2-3	CATTAGATDTQYF	TGTGCCACCACGGCAGGGGCCACAGATACGCAGTATTTT
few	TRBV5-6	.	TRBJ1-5	CASSFGGFGQPQHF	TGTGCCAGCAGCTTTGGGGGGTTCGGTCAGCCCCAGCATTTT
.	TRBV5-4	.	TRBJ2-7	CASTKQGSIGSYEQYF	TGTGCCAGCACAAAACAGGGAAGTATCGGCTCCTACGAGCAGTACTTC
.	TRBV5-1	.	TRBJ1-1	CASSLDGTVGTTEAFF	TGCGCCAGCAGCTTGGATGGGACTGTCGGGACCACTGAAGCTTTCTTT
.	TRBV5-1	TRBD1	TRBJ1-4	CASSLAGGQGYEKLFF	TGCGCCAGCAGCTTGGCGGGGGGACAGGGCTATGAAAAACTGTTTTTT
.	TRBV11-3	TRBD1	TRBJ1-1	CASSWGQGNEAFF	TGTGCCAGCAGCTGGGGACAGGGAAATGAAGCTTTCTTT
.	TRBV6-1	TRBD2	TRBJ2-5	CARSLGLAETQYF	TGTGCCAGGAGTCTCGGACTAGCAGAGACCCAGTACTTC
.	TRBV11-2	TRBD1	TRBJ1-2	CASSLDRGRNGYTF	TGTGCCAGCAGCTTAGACAGGGGGCGGAATGGCTACACCTTC
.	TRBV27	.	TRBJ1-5	CASSCRLNQPQHF	TGTGCCAGCAGTTGCAGACTGAATCAGCCCCAGCATTTT
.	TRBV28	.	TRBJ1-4	CASSDRSTNEKLFF	TGTGCCAGCAGTGACAGATCAACTAATGAAAAACTGTTTTTT
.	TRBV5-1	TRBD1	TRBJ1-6	CASSPQTGGNNSPLHF	TGCGCCAGCAGCCCCCAGACAGGGGGTAATAATTCACCCCTCCACTTT
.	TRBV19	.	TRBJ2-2	CASSTPGTPNTGELFF	TGTGCCAGTAGTACCCCAGGGACTCCGAACACCGGGGAGCTGTTTTTT
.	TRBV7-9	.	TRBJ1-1	CASSRRGAMNTEAFF	TGTGCCAGCAGCCGTCGCGGGGCGATGAACACTGAAGCTTTCTTT
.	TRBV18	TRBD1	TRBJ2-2	CATNTGGTGELFF	TGTGCCACCAACACAGGGGGCACCGGGGAGCTGTTTTTT
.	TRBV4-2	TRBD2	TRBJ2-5	CASSQVVGLAGGQETQYF	TGTGCCAGCAGCCAGGTAGTGGGACTAGCGGGGGGACAAGAGACCCAGTACTTC
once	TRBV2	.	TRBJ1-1	CASTGISVNTEAFF	TGTGCCAGCACGGGGATTTCAGTCAACACTGAAGCTTTCTTT